This TCR beta chain originates from a study of T cells after yellow fever vaccination. Per germline, CDR1 SGHRS and CDR2 YFSETQ. The CDR3 has 13 residues. The V and J ends lost 4 bases and 9 bases respectively, with 14 bases between them. Whole-study results and caveats: High-abundance clonotypes from the bulk population could contaminate FACS-sorted repertoires.

As for this clonotype: The antigen is unknown.

MiXCR was run by TCRdb on the 5' RACE reads, yielding one entry per CDR3 protein. The sample has nearly 300,000 distinct CDR3 sequences; less than 9.5% are singletons. The source was CD4+ T cells sorted from PBMCs, collected 5 days after the yellow fever booster vaccination. V gene TRBV5-1 combines with J gene TRBJ2-4, with D possibly being TRBD2 (6 bases). The sequence was collected from a man aged 18 to 30 who received the YFV17D yellow fever vaccine. This CDR3 is CASSRDSGSIQYF. The CDR3 DNA reads TGCGCCAGCAGCCGGGACTCCGGGAGCATTCAGTACTTC.